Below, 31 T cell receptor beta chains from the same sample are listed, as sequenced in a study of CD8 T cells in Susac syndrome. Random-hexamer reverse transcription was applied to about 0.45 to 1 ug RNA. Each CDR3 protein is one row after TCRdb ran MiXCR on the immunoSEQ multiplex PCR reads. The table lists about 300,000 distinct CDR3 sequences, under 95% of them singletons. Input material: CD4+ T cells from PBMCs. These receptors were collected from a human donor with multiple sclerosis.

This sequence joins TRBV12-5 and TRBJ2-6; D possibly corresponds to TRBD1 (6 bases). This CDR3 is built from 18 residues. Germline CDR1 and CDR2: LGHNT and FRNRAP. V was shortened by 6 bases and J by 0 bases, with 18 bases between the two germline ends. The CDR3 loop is CASGPFGRGPSGANVLTF. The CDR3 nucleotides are TGTGCTAGTGGGCCCTTTGGCAGGGGTCCCTCTGGGGCCAACGTCCTGACTTTC.

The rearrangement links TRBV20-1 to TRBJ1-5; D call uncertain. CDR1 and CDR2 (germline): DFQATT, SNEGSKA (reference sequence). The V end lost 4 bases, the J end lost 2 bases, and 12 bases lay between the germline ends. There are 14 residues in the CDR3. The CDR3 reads CSATRGIGNQPQHF. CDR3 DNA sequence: TGCAGTGCTACTCGAGGTATAGGCAATCAGCCCCAGCATTTT.

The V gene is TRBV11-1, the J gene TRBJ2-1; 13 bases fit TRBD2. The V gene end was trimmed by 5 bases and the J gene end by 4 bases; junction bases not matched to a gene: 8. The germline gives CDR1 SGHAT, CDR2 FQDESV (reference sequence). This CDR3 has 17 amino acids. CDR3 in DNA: TGTGCCAGCAGCCAGAAAGGGGGACTAGCGGGGTACAATGAGCAGTTCTTC. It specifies CASSQKGGLAGYNEQFF.

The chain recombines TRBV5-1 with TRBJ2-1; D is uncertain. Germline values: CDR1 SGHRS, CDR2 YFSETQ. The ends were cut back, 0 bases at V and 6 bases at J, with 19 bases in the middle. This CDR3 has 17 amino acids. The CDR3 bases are TGCGCCAGCAGCTTGGCGTACTCCTCCCCTACAAGCAATGAGCAGTTCTTC. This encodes CASSLAYSSPTSNEQFF.

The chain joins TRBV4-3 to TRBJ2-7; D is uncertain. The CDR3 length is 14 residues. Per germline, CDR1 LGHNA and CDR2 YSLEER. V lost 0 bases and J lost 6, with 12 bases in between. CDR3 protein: CASSQDPRVSEQYF. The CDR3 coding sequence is TGCGCCAGCAGCCAAGATCCCCGTGTTTCCGAGCAGTACTTC.

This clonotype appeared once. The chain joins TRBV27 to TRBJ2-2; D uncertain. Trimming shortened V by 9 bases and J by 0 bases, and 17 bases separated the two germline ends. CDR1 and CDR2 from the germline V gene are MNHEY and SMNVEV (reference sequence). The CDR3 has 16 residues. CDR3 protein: CASQSPVGPNTGELFF. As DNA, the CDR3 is TGTGCCAGTCAGTCTCCGGTTGGCCCGAACACCGGGGAGCTGTTTTTT.

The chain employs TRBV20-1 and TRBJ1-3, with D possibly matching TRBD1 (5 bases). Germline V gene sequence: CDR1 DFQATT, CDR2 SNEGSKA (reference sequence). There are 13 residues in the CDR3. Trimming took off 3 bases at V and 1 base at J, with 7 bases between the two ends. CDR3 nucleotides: TGCAGTGCTAGTTCAGGGTCTGGAAACACCATATATTTT. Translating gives CSASSGSGNTIYF.

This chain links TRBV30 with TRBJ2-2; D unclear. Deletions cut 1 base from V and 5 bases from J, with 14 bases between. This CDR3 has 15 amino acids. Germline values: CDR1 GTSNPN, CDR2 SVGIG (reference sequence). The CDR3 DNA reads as TGTGCCTGGAGTGACCGGAGACTTAGGACCGGGGAGCTGTTTTTT. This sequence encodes CAWSDRRLRTGELFF.

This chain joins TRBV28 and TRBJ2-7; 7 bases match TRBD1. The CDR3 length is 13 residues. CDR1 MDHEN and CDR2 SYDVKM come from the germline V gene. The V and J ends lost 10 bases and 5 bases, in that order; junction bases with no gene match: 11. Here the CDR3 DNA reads TGTGCCACCACTGGACAGGTCATGAACGAGCAGTACTTC. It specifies CATTGQVMNEQYF.

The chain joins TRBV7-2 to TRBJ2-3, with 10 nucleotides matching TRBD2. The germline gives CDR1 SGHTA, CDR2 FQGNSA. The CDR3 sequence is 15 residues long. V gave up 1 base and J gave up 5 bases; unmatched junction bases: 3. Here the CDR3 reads CASSLGTSGLDTQYF. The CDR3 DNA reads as TGTGCCAGCAGCTTAGGGACTAGCGGTTTAGATACGCAGTATTTT.

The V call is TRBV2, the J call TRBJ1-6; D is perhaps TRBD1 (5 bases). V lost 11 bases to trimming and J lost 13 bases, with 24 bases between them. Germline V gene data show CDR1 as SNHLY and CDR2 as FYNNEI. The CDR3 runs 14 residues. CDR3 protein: CAVNRGYGRGPLHF. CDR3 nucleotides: TGTGCCGTGAACCGGGGCTACGGGAGGGGCCCCCTCCACTTT.

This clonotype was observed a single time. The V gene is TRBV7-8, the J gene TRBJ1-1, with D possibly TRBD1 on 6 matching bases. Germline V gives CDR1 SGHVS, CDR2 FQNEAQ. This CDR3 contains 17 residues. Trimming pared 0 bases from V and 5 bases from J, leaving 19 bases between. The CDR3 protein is CASSLAFLGGKETEAFF. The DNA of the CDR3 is TGTGCCAGCAGCTTAGCGTTTTTAGGGGGAAAGGAGACTGAAGCTTTCTTT.

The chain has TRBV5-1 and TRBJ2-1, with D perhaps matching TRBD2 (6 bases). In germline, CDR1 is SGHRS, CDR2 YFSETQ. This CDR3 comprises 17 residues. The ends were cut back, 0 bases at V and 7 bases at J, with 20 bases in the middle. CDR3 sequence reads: CASSLVVIGRGGNEQFF. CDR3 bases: TGCGCCAGCAGCTTGGTAGTCATCGGGAGAGGTGGAAATGAGCAGTTCTTC.

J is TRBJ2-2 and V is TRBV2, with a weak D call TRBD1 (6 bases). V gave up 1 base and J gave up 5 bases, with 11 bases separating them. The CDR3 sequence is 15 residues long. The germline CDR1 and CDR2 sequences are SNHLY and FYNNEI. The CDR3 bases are TGTGCCAGCAGTGAAGATCAGGGGCGGACCGGGGAGCTGTTTTTT. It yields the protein CASSEDQGRTGELFF.

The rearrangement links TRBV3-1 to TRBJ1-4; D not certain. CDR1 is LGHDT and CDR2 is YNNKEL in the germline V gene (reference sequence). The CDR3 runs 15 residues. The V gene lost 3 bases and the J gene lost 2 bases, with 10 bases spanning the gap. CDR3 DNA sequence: TGTGCCAGCAGCCAGAAATGGAAGACTAATGAAAAACTGTTTTTT. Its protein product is CASSQKWKTNEKLFF.

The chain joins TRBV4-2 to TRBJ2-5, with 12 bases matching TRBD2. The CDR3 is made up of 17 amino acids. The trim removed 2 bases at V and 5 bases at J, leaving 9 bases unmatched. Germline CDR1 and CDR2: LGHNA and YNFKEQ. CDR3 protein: CASSQNRLAGEGETQYF. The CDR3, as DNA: TGTGCCAGCAGCCAAAACCGACTAGCGGGGGAGGGGGAGACCCAGTACTTC.

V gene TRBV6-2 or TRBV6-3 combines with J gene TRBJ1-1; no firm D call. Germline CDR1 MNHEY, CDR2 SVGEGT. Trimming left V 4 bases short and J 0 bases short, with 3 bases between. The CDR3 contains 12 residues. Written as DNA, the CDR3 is TGTGCCAGCAGTTGGATGAACACTGAAGCTTTCTTT. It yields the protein CASSWMNTEAFF.

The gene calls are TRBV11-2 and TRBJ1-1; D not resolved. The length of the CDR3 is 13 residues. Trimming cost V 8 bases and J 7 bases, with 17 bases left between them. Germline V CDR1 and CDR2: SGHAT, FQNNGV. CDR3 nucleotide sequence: TGTGCCAGCGCGCGAAACGAGTTCATTGAAGCTTTCTTT. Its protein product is CASARNEFIEAFF.

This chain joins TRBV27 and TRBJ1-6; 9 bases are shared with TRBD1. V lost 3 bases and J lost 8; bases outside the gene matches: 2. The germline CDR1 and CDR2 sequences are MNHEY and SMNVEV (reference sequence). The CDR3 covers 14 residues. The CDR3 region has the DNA TGTGCCAGCAGTTTGACAGGGGGTTATTCACCCCTCCACTTT. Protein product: CASSLTGGYSPLHF.

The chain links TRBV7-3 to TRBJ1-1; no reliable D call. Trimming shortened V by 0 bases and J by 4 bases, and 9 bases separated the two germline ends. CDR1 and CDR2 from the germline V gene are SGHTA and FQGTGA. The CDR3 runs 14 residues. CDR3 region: CASSLTRLGTEAFF. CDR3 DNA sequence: TGTGCCAGCAGCTTAACGAGACTGGGCACTGAAGCTTTCTTT.

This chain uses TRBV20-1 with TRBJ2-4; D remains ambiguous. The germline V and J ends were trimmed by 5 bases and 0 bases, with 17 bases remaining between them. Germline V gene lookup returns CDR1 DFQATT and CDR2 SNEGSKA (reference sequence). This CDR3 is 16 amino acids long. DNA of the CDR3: TGCAGTGCTCCCCCAGATGGGCCTCTAGCCAAAAACATTCAGTACTTC. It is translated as CSAPPDGPLAKNIQYF.

The CDR3 sequence: CASSSGHYGYTF. The CDR3 DNA is TGTGCCAGCAGCTCCGGGCACTATGGCTACACCTTC. The chain is built from TRBV11-2 and TRBJ1-2; D gene unclear. The V gene's germline CDR1 is SGHAT and CDR2 FQNNGV. Between the trimmed V and J ends, which lost 4 bases and 3 bases, there was a span of 6 bases. The CDR3 consists of 12 residues.

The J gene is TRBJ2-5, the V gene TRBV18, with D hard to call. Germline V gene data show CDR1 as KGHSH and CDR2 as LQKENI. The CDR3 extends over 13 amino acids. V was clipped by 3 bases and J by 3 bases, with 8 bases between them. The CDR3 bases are TGTGCCAGCTCACCCCAGGTGGAAGAGACCCAGTACTTC. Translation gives CASSPQVEETQYF. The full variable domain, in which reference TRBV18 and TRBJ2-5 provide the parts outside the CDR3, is NAGVMQNPRHLVRRRGQEARLRCSPMKGHSHVYWYRQLPEEGLKFMVYLQKENIIDESGMPKERFSAEFPKEGPSILRIQQVVRGDSAAYFCASSPQVEETQYFGPGTRLLVL.

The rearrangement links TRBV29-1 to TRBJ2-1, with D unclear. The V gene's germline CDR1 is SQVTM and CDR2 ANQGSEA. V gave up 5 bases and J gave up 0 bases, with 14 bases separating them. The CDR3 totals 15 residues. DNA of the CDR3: TGCAGCGTTCAACGCTTTATCCGCTCCTACAATGAGCAGTTCTTC. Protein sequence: CSVQRFIRSYNEQFF.

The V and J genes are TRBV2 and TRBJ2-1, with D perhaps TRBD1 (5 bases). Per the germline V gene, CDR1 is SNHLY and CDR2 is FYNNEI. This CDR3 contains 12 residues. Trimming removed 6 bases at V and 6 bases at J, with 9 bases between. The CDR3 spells CASSWGVNEQFF. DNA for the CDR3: TGTGCCAGCAGCTGGGGCGTCAATGAGCAGTTCTTC.

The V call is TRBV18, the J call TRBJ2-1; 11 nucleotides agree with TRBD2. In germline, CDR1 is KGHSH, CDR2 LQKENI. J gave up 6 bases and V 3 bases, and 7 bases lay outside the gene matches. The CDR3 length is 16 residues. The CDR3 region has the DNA TGTGCCAGCTCACCTATACTAGCGGGAGTAGGCAATGAGCAGTTCTTC. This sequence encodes CASSPILAGVGNEQFF. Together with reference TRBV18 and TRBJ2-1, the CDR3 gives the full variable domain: NAGVMQNPRHLVRRRGQEARLRCSPMKGHSHVYWYRQLPEEGLKFMVYLQKENIIDESGMPKERFSAEFPKEGPSILRIQQVVRGDSAAYFCASSPILAGVGNEQFFGPGTRLTVL.

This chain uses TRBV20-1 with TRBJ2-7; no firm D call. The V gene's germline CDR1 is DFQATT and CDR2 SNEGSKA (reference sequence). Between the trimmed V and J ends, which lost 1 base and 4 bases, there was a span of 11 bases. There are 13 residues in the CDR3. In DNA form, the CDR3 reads TGCAGTGCTAGAGGAAGAATCGGGTACGAGCAGTACTTC. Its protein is CSARGRIGYEQYF.

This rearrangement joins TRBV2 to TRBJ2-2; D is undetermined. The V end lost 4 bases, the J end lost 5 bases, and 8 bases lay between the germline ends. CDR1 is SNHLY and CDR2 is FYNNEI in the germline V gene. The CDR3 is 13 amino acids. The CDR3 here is CASSVERTGELFF. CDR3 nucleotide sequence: TGTGCCAGCAGTGTGGAGCGAACCGGGGAGCTGTTTTTT.

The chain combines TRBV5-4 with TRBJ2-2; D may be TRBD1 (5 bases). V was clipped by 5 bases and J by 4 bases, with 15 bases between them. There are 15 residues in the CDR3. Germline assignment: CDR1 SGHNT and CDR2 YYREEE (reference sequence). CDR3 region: CASSRGKGFTGELFF. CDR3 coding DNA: TGTGCCAGCAGTAGGGGTAAAGGATTCACCGGGGAGCTGTTTTTT. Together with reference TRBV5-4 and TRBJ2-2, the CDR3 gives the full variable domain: ETGVTQSPTHLIKTRGQQVTLRCSSQSGHNTVSWYQQALGQGPQFIFQYYREEENGRGNFPPRFSGLQFPNYSSELNVNALELDDSALYLCASSRGKGFTGELFFGEGSRLTVL.

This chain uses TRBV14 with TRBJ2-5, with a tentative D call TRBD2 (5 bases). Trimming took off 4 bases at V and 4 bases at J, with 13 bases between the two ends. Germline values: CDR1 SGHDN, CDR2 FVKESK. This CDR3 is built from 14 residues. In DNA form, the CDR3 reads TGTGCCAGCAGCCTCTACGGAGGCGGAGAGACCCAGTACTTC. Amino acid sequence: CASSLYGGGETQYF.

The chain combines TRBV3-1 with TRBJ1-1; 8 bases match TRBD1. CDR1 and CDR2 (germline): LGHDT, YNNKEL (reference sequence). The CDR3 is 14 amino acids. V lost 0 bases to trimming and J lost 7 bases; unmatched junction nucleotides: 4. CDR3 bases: TGTGCCAGCAGCCAAGATGGACAGGGTGATGAAGCTTTCTTT. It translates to CASSQDGQGDEAFF.